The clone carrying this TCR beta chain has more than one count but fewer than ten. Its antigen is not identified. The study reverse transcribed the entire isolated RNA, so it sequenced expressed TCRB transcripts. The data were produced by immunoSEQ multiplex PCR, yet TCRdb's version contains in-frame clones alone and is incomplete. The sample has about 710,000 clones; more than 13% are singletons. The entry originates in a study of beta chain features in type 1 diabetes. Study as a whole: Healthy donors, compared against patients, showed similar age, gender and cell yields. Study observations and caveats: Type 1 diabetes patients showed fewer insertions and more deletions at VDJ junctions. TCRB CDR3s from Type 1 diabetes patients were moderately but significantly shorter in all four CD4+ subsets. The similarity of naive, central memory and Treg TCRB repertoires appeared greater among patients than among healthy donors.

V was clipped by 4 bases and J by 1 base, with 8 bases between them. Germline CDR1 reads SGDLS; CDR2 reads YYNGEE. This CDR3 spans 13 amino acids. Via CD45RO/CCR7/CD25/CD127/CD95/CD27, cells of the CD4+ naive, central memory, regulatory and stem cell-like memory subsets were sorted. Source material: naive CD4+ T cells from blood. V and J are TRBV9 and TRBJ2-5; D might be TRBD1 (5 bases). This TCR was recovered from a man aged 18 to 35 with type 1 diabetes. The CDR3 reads CASSQGSQETQYF. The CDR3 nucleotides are TGTGCCAGCAGCCAGGGTAGCCAAGAGACCCAGTACTTC.